Each of the 29 T cell receptor beta chains below was sequenced from the same sample in a study of cytomegalovirus exposure and HLA in healthy donors. 13 Jbeta primers and 60 Vbeta primers were used for the PCR. The table came from immunoSEQ multiplex PCR; TCRdb's copy has only in-frame clones and leaves some out. The data contain roughly 110,000 clones, approximately 81% of them singletons. Sequences were obtained from PBMCs. The receptors were gathered from a young woman in good health and CMV-seropositive.

The chain employs TRBV27 and TRBJ2-6, with no clear D. Per germline, CDR1 MNHEY and CDR2 SMNVEV (reference sequence). Between the trimmed V and J ends, which lost 0 bases and 0 bases, there was a span of 6 bases. This CDR3 is 16 amino acids long. The CDR3 nucleotides are TGTGCCAGCAGTTTATCACCCTACTCTGGGGCCAACGTCCTGACTTTC. Protein product: CASSLSPYSGANVLTF. The full variable domain, rest sourced from reference TRBV27 and TRBJ2-6, is EAQVTQNPRYLITVTGKKLTVTCSQNMNHEYMSWYRQDPGLGLRQIYYSMNVEVTDKGDVPEGYKVSRKEKRNFPLILESPSPNQTSLYFCASSLSPYSGANVLTFGAGSRLTVL.

This clone was found once. This sequence joins TRBV5-1 and TRBJ2-5, with 10 positions matching TRBD2. This CDR3 has 14 amino acids. CDR1 SGHRS and CDR2 YFSETQ come from the germline V gene. V shed 9 bases, J shed 1 base, and the junction held 6 bases outside the gene matches. CDR3: CATTSGVVQETQYF. DNA for the CDR3: TGCGCCACAACTAGCGGGGTAGTCCAAGAGACCCAGTACTTC.

J is TRBJ1-5 and V is TRBV2; D gene unclear. Trimming took off 5 bases at V and 3 bases at J, with 8 bases between the two ends. The CDR3 length is 13 residues. Germline values: CDR1 SNHLY, CDR2 FYNNEI. The DNA of the CDR3 is TGTGCCAGCAGTAGATGGCACAATCAGCCCCAGCATTTT. Translated: CASSRWHNQPQHF.

This chain joins TRBV11-1 and TRBJ1-1; D gene ambiguous. Germline V gene lookup returns CDR1 SGHAT and CDR2 FQDESV (reference sequence). V lost 2 bases, J lost 4 bases, and 8 bases lay in between. The CDR3 runs 13 residues. CDR3 bases: TGTGCCAGCAGCTTAACCTCGGGCACTGAAGCTTTCTTT. This encodes CASSLTSGTEAFF.

V gene TRBV27 combines with J gene TRBJ2-7; TRBD1 aligns across 9 bases. CDR1 MNHEY and CDR2 SMNVEV come from the germline V gene (reference sequence). The CDR3 totals 15 residues. J was trimmed by 5 bases and V by 5 bases; bases with no gene match: 10. The CDR3 sequence: CASSDSGTGFNEQYF. The CDR3 bases are TGTGCCAGCAGTGACTCCGGGACAGGGTTCAACGAGCAGTACTTC.

CDR3 sequence: CASSRTSGSNEQYF. The CDR3 coding sequence is TGCGCCAGCAGTAGGACTAGCGGGAGCAACGAGCAGTACTTC. This chain links TRBV10-2 with TRBJ2-7, with 13 nucleotides matching TRBD2. Per the germline V gene, CDR1 is WSHSY and CDR2 is SAAADI. This CDR3 contains 14 residues. The V and J ends lost 5 bases and 5 bases, in that order; junction bases with no gene match: 3.

This clone was seen only once. The chain combines TRBV10-3 with TRBJ1-5, with 9 nucleotides matching TRBD1. The CDR3 extends over 15 amino acids. Trimming took 4 bases from V and 7 from J; bases not matched to a gene: 8. CDR1 and CDR2 (germline): ENHRY, SYGVKD. Here the CDR3 DNA reads TGTGCCATCAGTGGAGGCGGGGACAGGGACCAGCCCCAGCATTTT. Amino acids: CAISGGGDRDQPQHF.

This sequence joins TRBV10-3 and TRBJ1-2; D perhaps matches TRBD1 (5 bases). CDR3 length: 11 amino acids. Trimming stripped 2 bases from V and 7 bases from J, with 5 bases between. Germline V gene lookup returns CDR1 ENHRY and CDR2 SYGVKD. The CDR3 nucleotides read TGTGCCATCAGTGAGGGGGCTGGCTACACCTTC. Translation gives CAISEGAGYTF.

The chain recombines TRBV7-9 with TRBJ2-7; possibly TRBD2 for D (5 bases). V shed 0 bases and J shed 4 bases, with 13 bases lying between them. The length of the CDR3 is 15 residues. Germline V gene sequence: CDR1 SEHNR, CDR2 FQNEAQ (reference sequence). CDR3 DNA sequence: TGTGCCAGCAGCTTAGCGCGTCGGACTTTGTACGAGCAGTACTTC. This gives the protein CASSLARRTLYEQYF.

This clone was seen only once. V usage is TRBV6-1 and J usage is TRBJ1-2; TRBD1 matches 7 bases. The J segment lost 8 bases and the V segment lost 7 bases, leaving 10 bases of the junction unmatched. Per the germline V gene, CDR1 is MNHNS and CDR2 is SASEGT. This CDR3 comprises 13 residues. CDR3 loop: CASTSLTGRGYTF. CDR3 DNA sequence: TGTGCCAGCACCTCATTGACAGGGAGAGGCTACACCTTC.

V is TRBV19 and J is TRBJ2-1; no clear D gene. Trimming cost V 0 bases and J 8 bases, with 20 bases left between them. Looked up from germline, CDR1 is LNHDA and CDR2 is SQIVND (reference sequence). The CDR3 consists of 17 residues. This CDR3 reads CASSIERSQKSRHEQFF. CDR3 in DNA: TGTGCCAGTAGTATAGAGCGGTCCCAAAAGAGTCGGCATGAGCAGTTCTTC.

The chain has TRBV5-1 and TRBJ1-1; a possible D gene is TRBD1 (5 bases). The length of the CDR3 is 14 residues. V lost 3 bases and J 6 bases, leaving 15 bases between the germline ends. Per germline, CDR1 SGHRS and CDR2 YFSETQ. The CDR3 is CASSWDPGRSEAFF. In nucleotides, the CDR3 is TGCGCCAGCAGCTGGGACCCAGGGAGGTCTGAAGCTTTCTTT.

V is TRBV30 and J is TRBJ1-5; 12 bases are a match to TRBD1. The germline gives CDR1 GTSNPN, CDR2 SVGIG (reference sequence). The CDR3 sequence is 15 residues long. V trimming: 1 base; J trimming: 5 bases; junction bases outside the gene matches: 3. CDR3 loop: CAWSGGQGADQPQHF. The CDR3 bases are TGTGCCTGGAGTGGGGGACAGGGGGCCGATCAGCCCCAGCATTTT.

V and J are TRBV30 and TRBJ1-1; 7 nucleotides agree with TRBD1. This CDR3 is built from 13 residues. J was trimmed by 5 bases and V by 5 bases; bases with no gene match: 8. Germline V CDR1 and CDR2: GTSNPN, SVGIG (reference sequence). As DNA, the CDR3 is TGTGCCTGGCAAGGACAGGCAAGGACTGAAGCTTTCTTT. Translated, it gives CAWQGQARTEAFF.

The chain joins TRBV18 to TRBJ2-7; TRBD1 might be the D (6 bases). From germline, CDR1 is KGHSH and CDR2 LQKENI. The ends were cut back, 1 base at V and 6 bases at J, with 10 bases in the middle. The CDR3 consists of 13 residues. CDR3 sequence: CASSPRGGREQYF. The CDR3 bases are TGTGCCAGCTCACCACGAGGGGGACGCGAGCAGTACTTC.

As for this clone: One end of the junction fails to match germline, which may point to a read error. This rearrangement joins TRBV7-8 to TRBJ2-1, with TRBD2 matching 9 bases. Germline V gene data show CDR1 as SGHVS and CDR2 as FQNEAQ. The length of the CDR3 is 17 residues. The CDR3 region has the DNA TGTGACAGCAGCTTACGCCCCCCTAGCGGGACCGACAATGAGCAGTTCTTC. This sequence encodes CDSSLRPPSGTDNEQFF.

The genes are TRBV6-1 and TRBJ2-7, with TRBD1 as a possible D gene (6 bases). V was cut by 1 base and J by 2 bases, with 12 bases left in between. Looked up from germline, CDR1 is MNHNS and CDR2 is SASEGT. CDR3 length equals 15 residues. The CDR3 sequence is CASSEEENRAYEQYF. The DNA of the CDR3 is TGTGCCAGCAGTGAAGAGGAAAACAGGGCCTACGAGCAGTACTTC.

This clone has just a few counts. The chain recombines TRBV30 with TRBJ2-7, with a possible D match to TRBD1 (6 bases). Germline V lookup: CDR1 GTSNPN, CDR2 SVGIG (reference sequence). The CDR3 spans 14 residues. V gave up 2 bases and J gave up 3 bases, with 14 bases separating them. The CDR3 nucleotides are TGTGCCTGGAGTTTTTCAACAGGGTTCTACGAGCAGTACTTC. Its protein product is CAWSFSTGFYEQYF. Based on the CDR3 plus reference TRBV30 and TRBJ2-7, the full variable domain is SQTIHQWPATLVQPVGSPLSLECTVEGTSNPNLYWYRQAAGRGLQLLFYSVGIGQISSEVPQNLSASRPQDRQFILSSKKLLLSDSGFYLCAWSFSTGFYEQYFGPGTRLTVT.

The chain couples TRBV19 to TRBJ1-1, with 9 bases that match TRBD1. This CDR3 has 13 residues. CDR1 and CDR2 from the germline V gene are LNHDA and SQIVND (reference sequence). The V and J ends lost 4 bases and 5 bases, in that order; junction bases with no gene match: 2. The CDR3 region is CASSRQGETEAFF. DNA of the CDR3: TGTGCCAGTAGTAGACAGGGGGAAACTGAAGCTTTCTTT. Full variable domain (rest looked up from reference TRBV19 and TRBJ1-1): DGGITQSPKYLFRKEGQNVTLSCEQNLNHDAMYWYRQDPGQGLRLIYYSQIVNDFQKGDIAEGYSVSREKKESFPLTVTSAQKNPTAFYLCASSRQGETEAFFGQGTRLTVV.

V gene TRBV7-2 combines with J gene TRBJ2-1, with 8 bases identical to TRBD2. Germline CDR1 and CDR2: SGHTA and FQGNSA. V shed 0 bases and J 6 bases; nucleotides not matched to a gene: 4. This CDR3 spans 15 amino acids. Here the CDR3 DNA reads TGTGCCAGCAGCTTAGCGGTCGGGACTAGCAATGAGCAGTTCTTC. Residues: CASSLAVGTSNEQFF.

This chain links TRBV5-6 with TRBJ2-5; D is undetermined. CDR3 size: 12 residues. Germline V CDR1 and CDR2: SGHDT, YYEEEE. Trimming cost V 3 bases and J 4 bases, with 7 bases left between them. The CDR3 nucleotides are TGTGCCAGCAGCTGGAGCCCAGAGACCCAGTACTTC. Encoded protein: CASSWSPETQYF.

This chain links TRBV6-5 with TRBJ1-4; 8 nucleotides line up with TRBD1. V gave up 2 bases and J gave up 16 bases; unmatched junction bases: 18. Looked up from germline, CDR1 is MNHEY and CDR2 is SVGAGI. The CDR3 has 16 amino acids. CDR3 sequence reads: CASSYRTGPRKMKGFF. The DNA of the CDR3 is TGTGCCAGCAGTTACAGGACAGGGCCGAGAAAAATGAAAGGGTTTTTT.

This chain connects TRBV6-5 to TRBJ1-2; 7 nucleotides line up with TRBD1. The CDR3 extends over 13 amino acids. V trimming: 4 bases; J trimming: 8 bases; junction bases outside the gene matches: 7. The germline V gene encodes CDR1 MNHEY and CDR2 SVGAGI. In DNA form, the CDR3 reads TGTGCCAGCAGTTTCTCGACAGGGATCGGCTACACCTTC. Amino acid sequence: CASSFSTGIGYTF.

J is TRBJ2-7 and V is TRBV28; TRBD1 is a possible D gene (6 bases). V dropped 6 bases and J dropped 3 bases, with 12 bases sitting between them. CDR1 and CDR2 from the germline V gene are MDHEN and SYDVKM. CDR3 length equals 13 residues. CDR3 DNA: TGTGCCAGCAGAACAGGGATTCTCTACGAGCAGTACTTC. It yields the protein CASRTGILYEQYF. Together with reference TRBV28 and TRBJ2-7, the CDR3 gives the full variable domain: DVKVTQSSRYLVKRTGEKVFLECVQDMDHENMFWYRQDPGLGLRLIYFSYDVKMKEKGDIPEGYSVSREKKERFSLILESASTNQTSMYLCASRTGILYEQYFGPGTRLTVT.

This chain links TRBV19 with TRBJ1-4, with D perhaps matching TRBD1 (5 bases). V was trimmed by 5 bases and J by 2 bases, leaving 12 bases between them. CDR3 size: 15 residues. The V gene's germline CDR1 is LNHDA and CDR2 SQIVND (reference sequence). CDR3 residues: CASSVTGRTNEKLFF. CDR3 DNA sequence: TGTGCCAGTAGTGTTACAGGTCGTACTAATGAAAAACTGTTTTTT.

The chain is built from TRBV15 and TRBJ2-2; 12 bases are shared with TRBD2. The CDR3 runs to 16 residues. Germline assignment: CDR1 LNHNV and CDR2 YYDKDF (reference sequence). J gave up 8 bases and V 3 bases, and 7 bases lay outside the gene matches. Here the CDR3 reads CATSSLAGGPRGELFF. Written as DNA, the CDR3 is TGTGCCACCAGCAGCCTAGCGGGAGGGCCTAGAGGGGAGCTGTTTTTT.

Only a few counts were recorded for this clone. The V gene is TRBV30, the J gene TRBJ2-2, with 9 bases matching TRBD2. The CDR3 extends over 15 amino acids. Trimming took 1 base from V and 8 from J; bases not matched to a gene: 8. CDR1 GTSNPN and CDR2 SVGIG come from the germline V gene (reference sequence). The CDR3 sequence: CAWSGAGGRTGELFF. The DNA of the CDR3 is TGTGCCTGGAGTGGGGCGGGAGGGAGGACGGGGGAGCTGTTTTTT.

J is TRBJ1-2 and V is TRBV5-1, with D hard to call. This CDR3 contains 14 residues. The germline CDR1 and CDR2 sequences are SGHRS and YFSETQ. V was clipped by 4 bases and J by 4 bases, with 14 bases between them. Here the CDR3 reads CASSVEWSTYGYTF. Here the CDR3 DNA reads TGCGCCAGCAGCGTGGAATGGAGCACCTATGGCTACACCTTC.

This sequence joins TRBV18 and TRBJ1-5, with 9 bases fitting TRBD1. This CDR3 is built from 14 residues. The germline V gene encodes CDR1 KGHSH and CDR2 LQKENI. With 5 bases clipped from V and 4 bases from J, the junction kept 3 bases outside the gene matches. The chain's CDR3 is CASSAGTGNQPQHF. In nucleotides, the CDR3 is TGTGCCAGCTCAGCCGGGACAGGGAATCAGCCCCAGCATTTT.